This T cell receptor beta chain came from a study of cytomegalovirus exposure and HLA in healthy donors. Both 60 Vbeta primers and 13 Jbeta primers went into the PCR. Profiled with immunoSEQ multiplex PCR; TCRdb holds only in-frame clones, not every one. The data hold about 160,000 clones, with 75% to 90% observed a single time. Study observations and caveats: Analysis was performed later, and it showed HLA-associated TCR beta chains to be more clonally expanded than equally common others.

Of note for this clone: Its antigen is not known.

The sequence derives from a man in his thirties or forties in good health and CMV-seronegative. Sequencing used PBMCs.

This CDR3 is CASSLGTEGYEQYF. The DNA for the CDR3 is TGTGCCAGCAGCTTAGGGACCGAGGGATACGAGCAGTACTTC. The gene calls are TRBV7-9 and TRBJ2-7; weak D call: TRBD2 (5 bases). Germline CDR1 and CDR2: SEHNR and FQNEAQ (reference sequence). The length of the CDR3 is 14 residues. V dropped 1 base and J dropped 4 bases, with 11 bases sitting between them.